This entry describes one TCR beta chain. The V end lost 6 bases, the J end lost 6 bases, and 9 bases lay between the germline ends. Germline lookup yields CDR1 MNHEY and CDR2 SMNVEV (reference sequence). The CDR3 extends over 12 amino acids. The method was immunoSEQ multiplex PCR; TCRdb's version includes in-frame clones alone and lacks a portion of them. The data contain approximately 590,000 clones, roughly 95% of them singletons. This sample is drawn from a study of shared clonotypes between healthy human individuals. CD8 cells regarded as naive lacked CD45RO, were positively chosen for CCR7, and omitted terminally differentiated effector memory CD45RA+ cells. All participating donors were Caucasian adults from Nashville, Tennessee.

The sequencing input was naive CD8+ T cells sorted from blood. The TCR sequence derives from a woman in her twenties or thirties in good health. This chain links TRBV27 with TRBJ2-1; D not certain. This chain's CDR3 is CASSGMGNEQFF. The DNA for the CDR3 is TGTGCCAGCAGCGGTATGGGCAATGAGCAGTTCTTC.